This T cell receptor beta chain was recorded in a study of blood T cell repertoires in COVID-19. Study background: The study drew acute and convalescent COVID-19 samples from the United States, Italy and Spain. Sample material is recorded as cDNA or gDNA derived from T cells, B-cell-depleted T cells, or PBMCs.

In the study's own analysis: Amplification from reference gene primers served as the basis for estimated nucleated cell counts. Repertoires were generated with immunoSEQ multiplex PCR, while TCRdb's copy carries only in-frame clones and drops some. That table gives V, J and clone size, and the DNA gave D and trimming. Of tens of thousands of clones listed, 80% to 90% were seen once; the top ten hold 20%. Germline V gene data show CDR1 as MGHRA and CDR2 as YSYEKL. CDR3 length equals 17 residues. Unmatched junction bases numbered 15, after V lost 4 bases and J lost 9 bases. This TCR derives from a woman in her 70s with acute or convalescent COVID-19. The specimen sequenced was peripheral blood. The chain uses TRBV4-1 and TRBJ2-1; 10 bases match TRBD2. The CDR3 protein is CASSPRQRLAGVGEQFF. CDR3 DNA: TGCGCCAGCAGCCCGAGACAGAGGCTAGCGGGAGTGGGTGAGCAGTTCTTC.